The 6 T cell receptor beta chains below come from one sample, sequenced in a study of CD8+ T cells in alopecia areata. The pooled cutaneous lymph node cells were sorted using several markers (CD4, CD8alpha, NKG2D, NKG2ACE and others). RNA extraction and reverse transcription yielded cDNA as sequencing template. Clones were read by immunoSEQ multiplex PCR, and TCRdb kept only the in-frame ones, dropping some. The profile covers 290,000 or so clones, none occurring a single time. Source material: CD4+ T cells sorted from a lymph node. These TCRs come from a C3H/HeJ mouse with alopecia areata. MHC haplotype here: H2-k.

This clone was counted many times. Gene labels here are mouse ones. The CDR3 end falls 4 residues outside the read, so it is completed with the germline J gene. The chain carries TRBV13-3 and TRBJ2-2; 9 bases align to TRBD1. J lost 4 bases, V lost 4 bases, and 2 bases had no gene match. Germline V gives CDR1 NNHDY, CDR2 SYVADS. This CDR3 is built from 14 residues. The chain's CDR3 is CASSWTGATGQLYF. Incomplete CDR3 DNA: TGTGCCAGCAGTTGGACAGGGGCCACCGGG.

This clone was detected a few times. The genes are named according to mouse. Coverage ceases 4 residues before the CDR3 finishes, and the germline J gene fills in the end. V gene TRBV5 combines with J gene TRBJ2-1; 11 bases are shared with TRBD1. The CDR3 length is 17 residues. The V and J ends lost 0 bases and 2 bases, in that order; junction bases with no gene match: 3. Looked up from germline, CDR1 is LGHNA and CDR2 is YNLKQL (reference sequence). The CDR3 loop reads CASSQERGQGDYAEQFF. CDR3 DNA, as far as it was read: TGTGCCAGCAGCCAAGAACGGGGACAGGGGGACTATGCT.

This clone was detected only a few times. Gene and germline names: mouse. The CDR3 end lies 4 residues beyond the end of the read and is filled in from the germline J gene. The J gene is TRBJ2-1, the V gene TRBV31; 10 nucleotides agree with TRBD2. The trim removed 1 base at V and 2 bases at J, leaving 2 bases unmatched. The CDR3 contains 15 residues. Germline lookup yields CDR1 GKSSPN and CDR2 SITVG. Partial CDR3 DNA: TGTGCCTGGAGTCAAGACTGGGGGGACTATGCT. This sequence encodes CAWSQDWGDYA. The full-length CDR3 reads as CAWSQDWGDYAEQFF.

This clone occurred a few times. Each gene name is a mouse one. Read coverage stops 4 residues before the CDR3 terminus; the germline J gene supplies the remainder. The chain uses TRBV17 and TRBJ2-5; 8 nucleotides line up with TRBD1. This CDR3 spans 14 amino acids. Germline CDR1 MNHDT, CDR2 YYDKIL. CDR3 DNA, as far as it was read: TGTGCTAGCAGTAGAGGGACAGGGAGAGAC. Translation: CASSRGTGRD. The CDR3 in full is CASSRGTGRDTQYF.

About this clone: A much larger clone is a single base away; this may be a read error. Gene names are the mouse ones. CDR3 bases read: TGTGCCAGCAGGGACAGTTCAAACACA. This sequence encodes CASRDSSNT. The whole CDR3 sequence reads CASRDSSNTEVFF. This rearrangement joins TRBV13-3 to TRBJ1-1; a weak D match, TRBD1 (6 bases). The observed sequence ends 4 residues before the CDR3 terminus, with the missing tail filled in from the germline J gene. The CDR3 is 13 residues long. With 5 bases removed from V and 0 bases from J, the gap between germline ends came to 8 bases. Germline V lookup: CDR1 NNHDY, CDR2 SYVADS.

This clone was detected a few times. Mouse names are used for the genes. Sequencing ends 4 residues short of the CDR3 end; the germline J gene provides the rest. V and J are TRBV13-1 and TRBJ2-4; no clear D gene. CDR3 length: 13 residues. The germline gives CDR1 NSHNY, CDR2 SYGAGN. Trimming took 2 bases from V and 1 from J, leaving 5 bases between them. The part of the CDR3 DNA that was read is TGTGCCAGCAGTGAACCAGGTCAAAAC. As protein: CASSEPGQN. The whole CDR3 region reads CASSEPGQNTLYF.